Below are 5 T cell receptor beta chains sequenced from a single sample in a study of blood T cell repertoires in COVID-19. Profiled with immunoSEQ multiplex PCR; TCRdb holds only in-frame clones, not every one. Among about 300,000 clones listed, approximately 89% were seen once. Specimen: peripheral blood. These receptors were taken from a woman aged 25 to 39 with COVID-19, enrolled during active disease.

In regard to this clone: The junction differs from germline at one of its ends, possibly a read error. The gene calls are TRBV19 and TRBJ1-2; weak D call: TRBD1 (6 bases). In germline, CDR1 is LNHDA, CDR2 SQIVND (reference sequence). The CDR3 sequence is 13 residues long. CDR3 sequence (DNA): TGTGCCAGTTGTATCCAGGGGAACTATGGCTACACCTTC. Translation gives CASCIQGNYGYTF.

The CDR3, as DNA: TGTGCCAGCAGCCGTCCATCGCCAGGGGCAAGGTGGAACACTGAAGCTTTCTTT. Amino acids: CASSRPSPGARWNTEAFF. V usage is TRBV4-2 and J usage is TRBJ1-1; D might be TRBD1 (6 bases). In germline, CDR1 is LGHNA, CDR2 YNFKEQ. Trimming removed 4 bases from V and 1 base from J, with 22 bases in between. The length of the CDR3 is 18 residues.

Only a few counts were recorded for this clone. V and J are TRBV4-3 and TRBJ1-4, with 9 bases that match TRBD1. The CDR3 has 17 amino acids. CDR1 LGHNA and CDR2 YSLEER come from the germline V gene. Trimming took 0 bases from V and 7 from J; bases not matched to a gene: 9. The DNA for the CDR3 is TGCGCCAGCAGCCAAGATGTGCGCGGGACAGGGTTTGAAAAACTGTTTTTT. The encoded protein is CASSQDVRGTGFEKLFF.

This clone was recorded only once. V is TRBV7-2 and J is TRBJ2-3, with 11 bases lining up with TRBD2. This CDR3 region has 16 residues. Looked up from germline, CDR1 is SGHTA and CDR2 is FQGNSA. The V and J ends lost 3 bases and 3 bases, in that order; junction bases with no gene match: 5. The CDR3 loop reads CASSFTGTSGTDTQYF. The CDR3 nucleotides are TGTGCCAGCAGCTTCACCGGGACTAGCGGAACAGATACGCAGTATTTT.

This chain links TRBV4-2 with TRBJ2-3; 11 positions match TRBD2. The germline V gene has CDR1 LGHNA and CDR2 YNFKEQ. The CDR3 has 17 amino acids. Trimming cost V 0 bases and J 6 bases; bases outside gene matches: 8. In DNA form, the CDR3 reads TGTGCCAGCAGCCAAGATGGGGCTAGCGGGGGGAAGGATACGCAGTATTTT. Encoded protein: CASSQDGASGGKDTQYF.